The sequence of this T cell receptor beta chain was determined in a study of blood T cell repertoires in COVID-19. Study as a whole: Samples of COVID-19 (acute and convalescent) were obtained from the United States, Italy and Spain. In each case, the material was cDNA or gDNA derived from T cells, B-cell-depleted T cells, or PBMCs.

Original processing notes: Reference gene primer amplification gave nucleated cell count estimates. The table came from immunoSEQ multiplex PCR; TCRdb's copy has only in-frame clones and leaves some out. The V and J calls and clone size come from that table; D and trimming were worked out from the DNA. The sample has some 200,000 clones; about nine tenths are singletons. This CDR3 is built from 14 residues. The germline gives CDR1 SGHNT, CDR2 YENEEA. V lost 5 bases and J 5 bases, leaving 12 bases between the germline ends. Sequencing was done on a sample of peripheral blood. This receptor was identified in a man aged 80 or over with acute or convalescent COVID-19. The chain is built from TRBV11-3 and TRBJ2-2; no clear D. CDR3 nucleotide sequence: TGTGCCAGCAGCCCCTCCTCGGTAACCGGGGAGCTGTTTTTT. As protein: CASSPSSVTGELFF.